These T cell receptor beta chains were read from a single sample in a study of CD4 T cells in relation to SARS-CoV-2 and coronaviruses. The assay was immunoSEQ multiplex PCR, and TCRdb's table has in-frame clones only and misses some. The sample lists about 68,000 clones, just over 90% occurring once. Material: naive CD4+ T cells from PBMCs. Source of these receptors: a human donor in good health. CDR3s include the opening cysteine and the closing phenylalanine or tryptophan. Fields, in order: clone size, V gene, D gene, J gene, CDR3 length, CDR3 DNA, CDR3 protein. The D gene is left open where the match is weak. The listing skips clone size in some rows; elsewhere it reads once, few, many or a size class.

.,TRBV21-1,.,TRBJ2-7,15,TGTGCCAGCAGCAAAGAGTCAGTTAGGAGTAACGAGCAGTACTTC,CASSKESVRSNEQYF
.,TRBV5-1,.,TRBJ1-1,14,TGCGCCAGCAGCCCGGGCCCCGAGAACACTGAAGCTTTCTTT,CASSPGPENTEAFF
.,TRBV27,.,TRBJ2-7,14,TGTGCCAGCAGTTTAAGTCACAGGGCCTACGAGCAGTACTTC,CASSLSHRAYEQYF
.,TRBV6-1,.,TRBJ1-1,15,TGTGCCAGCAGTGAACTGAGACCTTGGGACACTGAAGCTTTCTTT,CASSELRPWDTEAFF
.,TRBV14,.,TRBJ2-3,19,TGTGCCAGCAGCCAAGAGGAGCGGATGATGGGAACTAGCACAGATACGCAGTATTTT,CASSQEERMMGTSTDTQYF
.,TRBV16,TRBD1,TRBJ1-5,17,TGTGCCAGCAGCCAATTGGGCGGGAGACAGGGGGCAAGGCCCCAGCATTTT,CASSQLGGRQGARPQHF
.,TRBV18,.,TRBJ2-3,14,TGTGCCAGCTCACCTTCCAGGGGGGCAGATACGCAGTATTTT,CASSPSRGADTQYF
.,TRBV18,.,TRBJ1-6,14,TGTGCCAGCTCACTTCAGGGTTATAATTCACCCCTCCACTTT,CASSLQGYNSPLHF
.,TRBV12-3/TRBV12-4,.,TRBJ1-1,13,TGTGCCACATCACGGACAGCATACACTGAAGCTTTCTTT,CATSRTAYTEAFF
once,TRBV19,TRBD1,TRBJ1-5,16,TGTGCCAGTAGTAAACCGACAGGGGGCGTAGGTCAGCCCCAGCATTTT,CASSKPTGGVGQPQHF
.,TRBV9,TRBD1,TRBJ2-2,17,TGTGCCAGCAGCGCACAAACCGGGACAGACTACACCGGGGAGCTGTTTTTT,CASSAQTGTDYTGELFF
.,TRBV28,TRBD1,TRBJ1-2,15,TGTGCCAGCAGTTTATCGACAGGGGGCCCCTATGGCTACACCTTC,CASSLSTGGPYGYTF
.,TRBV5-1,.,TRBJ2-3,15,TGCGCCAGCAGCAGAGGGAGGTTGAGCACAGATACGCAGTATTTT,CASSRGRLSTDTQYF
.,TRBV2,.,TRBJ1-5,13,TGTGCCACCACCCGGGACGGTGTATCGCCCCAGCATTTT,CATTRDGVSPQHF
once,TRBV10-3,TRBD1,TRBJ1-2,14,TGTGCCATCAGTACCCAGGGGGCGAACTATGGCTACACCTTC,CAISTQGANYGYTF
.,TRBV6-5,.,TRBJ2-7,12,TGTGCCAGCAGTAAGAAGTCCCACGAGCAGTACTTC,CASSKKSHEQYF
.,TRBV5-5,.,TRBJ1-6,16,TGTGCCAGCAGCCCCGTGGGCGACGCCTATAATTCACCCCTCCACTTT,CASSPVGDAYNSPLHF
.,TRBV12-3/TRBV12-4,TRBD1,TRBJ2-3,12,TGTGCCAGCAGTAACAGGGGGTATACGCAGTATTTT,CASSNRGYTQYF
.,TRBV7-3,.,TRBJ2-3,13,TGTGCCAGCAGCACGGGACCGCCCAGCCCACAGTATTTT,CASSTGPPSPQYF
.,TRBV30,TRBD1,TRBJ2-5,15,TGTGCCTGGAGTGGGACAGGGGATCTACGGGAGACCCAGTACTTC,CAWSGTGDLRETQYF
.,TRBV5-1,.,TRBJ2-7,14,TGCGCCAGCAGCCTCCAGGGGTACCGGTCGGAGCAGTACTTC,CASSLQGYRSEQYF
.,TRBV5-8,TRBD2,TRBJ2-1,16,TGTGCCAGCAGCTTGTCCCTAGGGGCGGGAGCCAATGAGCAGTTCTTC,CASSLSLGAGANEQFF